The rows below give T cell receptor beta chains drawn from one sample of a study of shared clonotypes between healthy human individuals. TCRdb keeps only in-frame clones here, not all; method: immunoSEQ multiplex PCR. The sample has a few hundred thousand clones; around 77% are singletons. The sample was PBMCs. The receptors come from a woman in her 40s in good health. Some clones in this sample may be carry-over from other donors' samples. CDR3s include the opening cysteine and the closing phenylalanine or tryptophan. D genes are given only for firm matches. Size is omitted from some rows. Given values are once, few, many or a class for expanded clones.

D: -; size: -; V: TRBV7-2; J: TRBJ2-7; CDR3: CASSLAPSQEQYF; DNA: TGTGCCAGCAGCTTAGCGCCCAGCCAGGAGCAGTACTTC
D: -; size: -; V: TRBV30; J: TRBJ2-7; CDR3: CAWRLRGRAYEQYF; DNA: TGTGCCTGGAGGTTGAGGGGCAGGGCGTACGAGCAGTACTTC
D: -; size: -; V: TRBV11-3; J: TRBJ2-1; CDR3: CASQQEAGHNEQFF; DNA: TGTGCCAGCCAACAGGAGGCCGGGCACAATGAGCAGTTCTTC
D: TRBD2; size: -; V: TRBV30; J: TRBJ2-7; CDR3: CAWIKASGYEQYF; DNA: TGTGCCTGGATAAAGGCTAGCGGCTACGAGCAGTACTTC
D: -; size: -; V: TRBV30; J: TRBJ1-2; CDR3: CAWSQAGLGYTF; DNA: TGTGCCTGGAGTCAGGCCGGGCTTGGCTACACCTTC
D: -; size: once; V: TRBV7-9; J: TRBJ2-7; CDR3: CASSYPGISSYEQYF; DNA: TGTGCCAGCAGCTACCCCGGGATTAGCTCCTACGAGCAGTACTTC
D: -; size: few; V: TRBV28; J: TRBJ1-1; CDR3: CASSLFTEAFF; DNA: TGTGCCAGCAGTTTATTCACTGAAGCTTTCTTT
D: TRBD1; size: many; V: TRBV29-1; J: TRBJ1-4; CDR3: CSVNRGGEKLFF; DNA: TGCAGCGTTAACAGGGGGGGAGAAAAACTGTTTTTT
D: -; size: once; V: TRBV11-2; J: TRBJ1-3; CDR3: CASSLGPLLGNTIYF; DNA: TGTGCCAGCAGCTTAGGTCCACTACTCGGAAACACCATATATTTT
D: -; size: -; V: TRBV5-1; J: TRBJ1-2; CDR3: CASSLVRGMPDGYTF; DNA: TGCGCCAGCAGCTTGGTGAGGGGAATGCCAGATGGCTACACCTTC
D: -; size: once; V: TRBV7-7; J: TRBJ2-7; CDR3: CASSLDGSREQYF; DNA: TGTGCTAGCAGCTTAGACGGGAGTCGAGAGCAGTACTTC
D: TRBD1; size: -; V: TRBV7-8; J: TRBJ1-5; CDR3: CASSSGTGLSNQPQHF; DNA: TGTGCCAGCAGCTCAGGGACAGGGCTTAGCAATCAGCCCCAGCATTTT
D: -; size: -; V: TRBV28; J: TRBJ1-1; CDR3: CASSPRGVEGNTEAFF; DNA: TGTGCCAGCAGCCCAAGGGGGGTGGAGGGAAACACTGAAGCTTTCTTT
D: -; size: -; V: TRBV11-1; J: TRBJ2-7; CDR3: CASSYSGQGYEQYF; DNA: TGTGCCAGCAGCTACTCGGGGCAGGGGTACGAGCAGTACTTC
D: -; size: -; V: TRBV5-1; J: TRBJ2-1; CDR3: CASSLDRDNEQFF; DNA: TGCGCCAGCAGCTTGGACCGTGATAATGAGCAGTTCTTC
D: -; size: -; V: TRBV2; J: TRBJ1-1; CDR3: CASSGGRGHTEAFF; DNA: TGTGCCAGCAGTGGGGGCCGGGGACACACTGAAGCTTTCTTT
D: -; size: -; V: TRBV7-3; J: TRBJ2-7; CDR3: CASSLTGLAYEQYF; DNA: TGTGCCAGCAGCTTAACCGGCCTAGCTTACGAGCAGTACTTC
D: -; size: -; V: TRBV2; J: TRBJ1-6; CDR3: CASRPQSGFNSPLHF; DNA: TGTGCCAGCAGGCCCCAATCGGGGTTTAATTCACCCCTCCACTTT
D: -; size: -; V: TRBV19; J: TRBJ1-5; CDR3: CASSTPFRGGSNQPQHF; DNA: TGTGCCAGTAGTACCCCGTTTAGGGGAGGTAGCAATCAGCCCCAGCATTTT
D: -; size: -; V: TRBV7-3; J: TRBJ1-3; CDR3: CASSSLPSGSGNTIYF; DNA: TGTGCCAGCAGCTCCCTACCTTCGGGCTCTGGAAACACCATATATTTT